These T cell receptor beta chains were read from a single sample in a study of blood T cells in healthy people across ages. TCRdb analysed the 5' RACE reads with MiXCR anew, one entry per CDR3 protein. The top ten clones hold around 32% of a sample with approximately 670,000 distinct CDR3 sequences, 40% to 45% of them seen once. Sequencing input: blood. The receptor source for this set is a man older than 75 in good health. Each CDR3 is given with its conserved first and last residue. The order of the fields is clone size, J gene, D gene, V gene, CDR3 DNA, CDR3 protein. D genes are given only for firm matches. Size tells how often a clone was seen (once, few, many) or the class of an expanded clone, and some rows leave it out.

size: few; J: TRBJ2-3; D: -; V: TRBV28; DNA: TGTGCCAGCAGTTCGCAGTACACAGATACGCAGTATTTT; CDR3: CASSSQYTDTQYF
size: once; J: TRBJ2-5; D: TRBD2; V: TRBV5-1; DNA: TGCGCCAGCAGCCGGACTAGCCGACGACAGACCCAGTACTTC; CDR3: CASSRTSRRQTQYF
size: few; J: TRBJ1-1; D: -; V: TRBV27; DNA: TGTGCCAGCAGTTTAAGGGTTACGACTGAAGCTTTCTTT; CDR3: CASSLRVTTEAFF
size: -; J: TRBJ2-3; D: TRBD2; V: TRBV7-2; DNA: TGTGCCAGCAGCTTAATCGGCGGGGGGAGCACAGATACGCAGTATTTT; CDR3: CASSLIGGGSTDTQYF
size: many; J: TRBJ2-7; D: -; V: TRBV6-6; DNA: TGTGCCAGCAGCCCCCAGGGGGGCCTCGTCAAGCAGTACTTC; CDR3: CASSPQGGLVKQYF
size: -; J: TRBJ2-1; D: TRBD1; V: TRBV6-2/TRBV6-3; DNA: TGTGCCAGCAGTTACGGGTTACAGGGGGCGCGTCGGGAGACCCAGTTCTTC; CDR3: CASSYGLQGARRETQFF
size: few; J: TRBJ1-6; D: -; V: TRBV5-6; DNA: TGTGCCAGCAGCTTGGTTACAGGACGATCACCCCTCCACTTT; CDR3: CASSLVTGRSPLHF
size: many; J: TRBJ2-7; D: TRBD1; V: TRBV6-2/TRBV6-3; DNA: TGTGCCAGCAGTTACTCGGTACAGGGGGCGACCAATGGCTACGAGCAGTACTTC; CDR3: CASSYSVQGATNGYEQYF
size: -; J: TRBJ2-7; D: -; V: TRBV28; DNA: TGTGCCAGCAGTGTCGCTAGGAATGCGGGACGGTACGAGCAGTACTTC; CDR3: CASSVARNAGRYEQYF
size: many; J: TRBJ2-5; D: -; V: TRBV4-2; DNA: TGTGCCAGCAGCCAAGATTTGGAGACCCAGTACTTC; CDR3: CASSQDLETQYF
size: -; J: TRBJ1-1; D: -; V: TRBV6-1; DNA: TGTGCCAGCAGTGACCTGGGCAGGGGTGAAGCTTTCTTT; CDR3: CASSDLGRGEAFF
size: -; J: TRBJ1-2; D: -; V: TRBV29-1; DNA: TGCAGCGTTGAACTAGGTGGGGGAGGAAACTATGGCTACACCTTC; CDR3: CSVELGGGGNYGYTF
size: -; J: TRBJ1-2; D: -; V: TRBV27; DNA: TGTGCCAGCAGTTTTGGAGGGGGATATGGCTACACCTTC; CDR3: CASSFGGGYGYTF
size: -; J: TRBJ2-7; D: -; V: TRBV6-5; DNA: TGTGCCAGCAGTGCTGCGGGACGTCGGTACGAGCAGTACTTC; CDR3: CASSAAGRRYEQYF
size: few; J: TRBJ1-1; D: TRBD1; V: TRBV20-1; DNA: TGCAGTGCTCTAGCTTCGGGGAGGGACAGAGAAGCTTTCTTT; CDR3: CSALASGRDREAFF
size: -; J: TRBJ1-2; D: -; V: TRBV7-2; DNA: TGTGCCAGCAGCTTAGCGGAGACAGCAGGAGGCTACACCTTC; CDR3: CASSLAETAGGYTF
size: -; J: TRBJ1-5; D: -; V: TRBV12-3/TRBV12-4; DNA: TGTGCCAGCAGTTTAGCGGCAGCCCGATACCAGCATTTT; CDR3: CASSLAAARYQHF
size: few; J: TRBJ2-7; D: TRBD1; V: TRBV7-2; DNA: TGTGCCAGCAGCCAGGCAGGGGGTAGGCCTCGCGAGCAGTACTTC; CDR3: CASSQAGGRPREQYF
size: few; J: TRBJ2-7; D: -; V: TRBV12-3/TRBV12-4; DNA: TGTGCCAGCAGTTTCTTGGGGGTAAGCGAGCAGTACTTC; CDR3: CASSFLGVSEQYF
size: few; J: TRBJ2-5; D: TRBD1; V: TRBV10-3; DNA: TGTGCCATCTCCGGACAGGAAGGACAAGAGACCCAGTACTTC; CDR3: CAISGQEGQETQYF
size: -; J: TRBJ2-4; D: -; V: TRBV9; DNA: TGTGCCAGCAGCGTAGGCGGCAGGGGTTATGAAAACATTCAGTACTTC; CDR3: CASSVGGRGYENIQYF
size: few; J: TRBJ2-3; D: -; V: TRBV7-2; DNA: TGTGCCAGCAGCCGCAGGGGAGGGGGCCCCACAGATACGCAGTATTTT; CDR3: CASSRRGGGPTDTQYF
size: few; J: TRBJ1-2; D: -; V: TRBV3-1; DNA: TGTGCCAGCAGCCGGCAGGTGGTGGGGGTCTATGGCTACACCTTC; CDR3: CASSRQVVGVYGYTF
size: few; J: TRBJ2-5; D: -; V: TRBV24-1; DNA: TGTGCCACCAGTGATGCCGGGGGCCAAGAGACCCAGTACTTC; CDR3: CATSDAGGQETQYF
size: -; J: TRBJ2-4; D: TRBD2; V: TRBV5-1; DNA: TGCGCCAGCAGCTTGACGGGGGGGCCAGCCAAAAACATTCAGTACTTC; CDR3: CASSLTGGPAKNIQYF
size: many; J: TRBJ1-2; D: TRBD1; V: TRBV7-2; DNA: TGTGCCAGCAGCTTGGGACAGTCCGATGGCTACACCTTC; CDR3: CASSLGQSDGYTF
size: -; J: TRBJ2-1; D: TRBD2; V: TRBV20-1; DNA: TGCAGTGCTAGCCCGACTAGCGTACTTACATATGAGCAGTTCTTC; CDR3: CSASPTSVLTYEQFF
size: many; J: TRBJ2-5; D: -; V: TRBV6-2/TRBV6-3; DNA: TGTGCCAGCAGTCGGGGCCAAGAGACCCAGTACTTC; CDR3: CASSRGQETQYF
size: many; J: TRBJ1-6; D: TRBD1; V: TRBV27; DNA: TGTGCCAGCAGTGGGGGACAGTGGAATAATTCACCCCTCCACTTT; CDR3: CASSGGQWNNSPLHF
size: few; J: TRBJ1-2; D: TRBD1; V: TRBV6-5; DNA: TGTGCCAGCAGGACGACAGGGCTCTATGGCTACACCTTC; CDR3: CASRTTGLYGYTF
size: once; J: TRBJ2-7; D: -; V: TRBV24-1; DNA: TGTGCCACCAGTGAACCGGCCTCCTACGAGCAGTACTTC; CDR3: CATSEPASYEQYF
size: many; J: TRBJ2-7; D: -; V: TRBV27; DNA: TGTGCCAGCACCAAGACAGTGAGCTCCTACGAGCAGTACTTC; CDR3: CASTKTVSSYEQYF
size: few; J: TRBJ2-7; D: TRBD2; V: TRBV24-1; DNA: TGTGCCACCAGTGATGCGCCGGGAGGGGTGTACGAGCAGTACTTC; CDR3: CATSDAPGGVYEQYF
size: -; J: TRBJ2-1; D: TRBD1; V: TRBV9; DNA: TGTGCCGGCAGCCCCCGAGGACAGGACTCCTACAATGAGCAGTTCTTC; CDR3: CAGSPRGQDSYNEQFF
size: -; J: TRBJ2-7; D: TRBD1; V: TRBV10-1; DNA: TGCGCCAGCAGTGAGTCGTTTGAGACAGGGGGCAATGAGCAGTACTTC; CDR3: CASSESFETGGNEQYF
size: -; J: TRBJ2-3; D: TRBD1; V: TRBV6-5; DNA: TGTGCCAGCGGGACAGGGGCAGTAGATACGCAGTATTTT; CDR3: CASGTGAVDTQYF
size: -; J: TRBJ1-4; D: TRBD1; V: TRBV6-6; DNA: TGTGCCAGCAGTTACTCAGGGGGCCACGATAATGAAAAACTGTTTTTT; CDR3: CASSYSGGHDNEKLFF